Below, one TCR beta chain is given with its context. Its target is unknown. The data originate from a study of CD8 T cells in Susac syndrome. Study findings and constraints: It was acknowledged in the study that the number of individuals who were included in its TCR sequencing and HLA analysis was relatively small.

The sequenced target, TCR beta, came from blood CD8+ and CD4+ T cells. The RNA input was about 0.5 to 1 ug, and it was reverse transcribed with random hexamers. TCR beta CDR3 was amplified by immunoSEQ multiplex PCR. This amplification extended across 54 Vbeta and 13 Jbeta segments. TCRdb used MiXCR to reprocess the immunoSEQ multiplex PCR reads, holding one entry per CDR3 protein. The table lists about 430,000 distinct CDR3 sequences, about 85% of them singletons, with about 0.12% in the top ten. The CDR3 is 14 residues long. V lost 3 bases to trimming and J lost 7 bases, with 16 bases between them. Looked up from germline, CDR1 is SGHRS and CDR2 is YFSETQ.

The sample consisted of CD8+ T cells from PBMCs. V and J are TRBV5-1 and TRBJ1-2, with D possibly TRBD1 on 6 matching bases. The TCR was taken from a human donor with multiple sclerosis. CDR3 bases: TGCGCCAGCAGCTCGCCAGGGGTTTTTTCTGGCTACACCTTC. Its protein is CASSSPGVFSGYTF.